These T cell receptor beta chains were read from a single sample in a study of control samples from healthy donors and cancer patients. The repertoire was sequenced with immunoSEQ multiplex PCR; TCRdb's copy has only in-frame clones and lacks some. This table holds 120,000 to 150,000 clones, 91% found once. The sequenced sample was blood. The receptor source for this set is a man aged 18 to 29 in good health. The CDR3 runs from the conserved cysteine through the conserved F or W. D genes are given only for firm matches. Not all rows give a size; the values are once, few, many and, for expanded clones, a class.

CDR3 length,J gene,V gene,clone size,D gene,CDR3 protein,CDR3 DNA
15,TRBJ1-1,TRBV5-1,.,TRBD1,CASSVMTGGNTEAFF,TGCGCCAGCAGCGTAATGACAGGGGGTAACACTGAAGCTTTCTTT
15,TRBJ2-3,TRBV25-1,.,.,CASSEDLRLADTQYF,TGTGCCAGCAGTGAGGACCTTCGATTGGCGGATACGCAGTATTTT
13,TRBJ1-1,TRBV12-3/TRBV12-4,.,.,CASSLGWQTEAFF,TGTGCCAGCAGTTTAGGGTGGCAGACTGAAGCTTTCTTT
16,TRBJ2-5,TRBV7-9,.,.,CASSPAGTTYQETQYF,TGTGCCAGCAGCCCGGCCGGGACAACGTACCAAGAGACCCAGTACTTC
14,TRBJ2-1,TRBV7-2,.,TRBD1,CASSLGTENNEQFF,TGTGCCAGCAGCCTCGGGACAGAGAACAATGAGCAGTTCTTC
15,TRBJ1-2,TRBV4-1,.,TRBD1,CASSQSLDRGHGYTF,TGCGCCAGCAGCCAATCTTTGGATAGGGGGCATGGCTACACCTTC
15,TRBJ1-2,TRBV2,.,.,CASSEVGSLLYDYTF,TGTGCCAGCAGTGAAGTCGGCAGCCTACTGTACGACTACACCTTC
15,TRBJ2-7,TRBV28,once,TRBD1,CASSVPGQGVGEQYF,TGTGCCAGCAGCGTACCAGGACAGGGGGTCGGCGAGCAGTACTTC
18,TRBJ1-2,TRBV5-4,once,TRBD1,CASSRGTGQYLNNYGYTF,TGTGCCAGCAGCAGGGGGACAGGCCAGTATTTAAATAACTATGGCTACACCTTC
14,TRBJ1-1,TRBV28,.,.,CASQDGGGNTEAFF,TGTGCCAGCCAGGACGGGGGTGGGAACACTGAAGCTTTCTTT
14,TRBJ2-1,TRBV5-4,.,.,CASSSQGMDNEQFF,TGTGCCAGCAGCTCGCAGGGGATGGACAATGAGCAGTTCTTC
15,TRBJ1-1,TRBV29-1,once,TRBD1,CSVRTTGTGGTEAFF,TGCAGCGTACGTACTACCGGGACAGGGGGCACTGAAGCTTTCTTT
15,TRBJ2-5,TRBV11-2,.,.,CASSPRIQGQETQYF,TGTGCCAGCAGCCCGCGAATTCAGGGGCAAGAGACCCAGTACTTC
16,TRBJ1-1,TRBV4-2,once,.,CASSQAGRDVNTEAFF,TGTGCCAGCAGCCAAGCCGGGCGGGACGTTAACACTGAAGCTTTCTTT
13,TRBJ2-3,TRBV10-3,.,TRBD2,CAIAGGPTDTQYF,TGTGCCATCGCGGGGGGGCCAACAGATACGCAGTATTTT
15,TRBJ2-3,TRBV2,once,TRBD2,CASSAQRGGHDTQYF,TGTGCCAGCAGTGCGCAGCGGGGGGGCCATGATACGCAGTATTTT
12,TRBJ1-2,TRBV10-3,.,TRBD1,CAIFGTGDGYTF,TGTGCCATCTTCGGGACAGGGGATGGCTACACCTTC
13,TRBJ1-2,TRBV6-1,.,.,CASSEGANYGYTF,TGTGCCAGCAGTGAAGGGGCTAACTATGGCTACACCTTC
15,TRBJ2-7,TRBV30,.,.,CAWSEGDSGGNEQYF,TGTGCCTGGAGTGAAGGCGATTCCGGGGGTAACGAGCAGTACTTC
15,TRBJ2-5,TRBV5-1,.,TRBD2,CASSLQPSGQETQYF,TGCGCCAGCAGCTTGCAACCTAGCGGCCAAGAGACCCAGTACTTC
15,TRBJ2-3,TRBV9,.,.,CASSVAGASTDTQYF,TGTGCCAGCAGCGTCGCGGGGGCTAGCACAGATACGCAGTATTTT
14,TRBJ1-5,TRBV2,once,TRBD1,CASMGTGRNQPQHF,TGTGCCAGCATGGGGACAGGGCGGAATCAGCCCCAGCATTTT
16,TRBJ1-2,TRBV7-2,.,.,CASSLETRAGTGGYTF,TGTGCCAGCAGCCTAGAAACAAGGGCCGGCACGGGTGGCTACACCTTC
14,TRBJ2-7,TRBV6-5,.,TRBD1,CASSPGGRSYEQYF,TGTGCCAGCAGCCCAGGGGGACGCTCCTACGAGCAGTACTTC
14,TRBJ2-7,TRBV25-1,.,.,CASSEIGRYYEQYF,TGTGCCAGCAGTGAAATAGGCAGGTACTACGAGCAGTACTTC
11,TRBJ1-1,TRBV7-2,.,.,CASERGIEAFF,TGTGCCAGCGAGAGGGGGATTGAAGCTTTCTTT
12,TRBJ1-4,TRBV20-1,.,.,CSASLSNEKLFF,TGCAGTGCTAGTTTGAGTAATGAAAAACTGTTTTTT
14,TRBJ2-5,TRBV18,.,.,CASSSSGSQETQYF,TGTGCCAGCTCCTCATCCGGGAGCCAAGAGACCCAGTACTTC
16,TRBJ2-1,TRBV7-3,.,.,CASSLIAGATYNEQFF,TGTGCCAGCAGCTTAATCGCTGGGGCGACCTACAATGAGCAGTTCTTC
14,TRBJ2-3,TRBV24-1,.,.,CATSDFKGSDTQYF,TGTGCCACCAGTGATTTCAAGGGATCAGATACGCAGTATTTT
13,TRBJ2-5,TRBV11-1,.,.,CASSLGTVETQYF,TGTGCCAGCAGCTTGGGGACGGTAGAGACCCAGTACTTC
14,TRBJ1-5,TRBV5-6,.,.,CASSLFGDSQPQHF,TGTGCCAGCAGCTTGTTTGGGGACTCTCAGCCCCAGCATTTT
11,TRBJ1-2,TRBV29-1,.,TRBD1,CSGRTGDGYTF,TGCAGCGGGAGGACAGGGGATGGCTACACCTTC
14,TRBJ1-4,TRBV10-3,few,.,CAISARQDNEKLFF,TGTGCCATCAGTGCACGACAGGATAATGAAAAACTGTTTTTT
16,TRBJ1-1,TRBV7-2,.,.,CASSTLGGGLNTEAFF,TGTGCCAGCAGCACCCTAGGCGGGGGGCTGAACACTGAAGCTTTCTTT
16,TRBJ2-1,TRBV6-6,.,TRBD2,CASSYSGLAGGNEQFF,TGTGCCAGCAGTTACTCGGGACTAGCGGGGGGAAATGAGCAGTTCTTC
15,TRBJ1-1,TRBV7-2,.,TRBD1,CASSLTGGAKTEAFF,TGTGCCAGCAGCTTGACAGGGGGCGCAAAGACTGAAGCTTTCTTT
16,TRBJ2-5,TRBV5-1,.,TRBD2,CASSVHRAGGQETQYF,TGCGCCAGCAGCGTCCACCGAGCGGGGGGCCAAGAGACCCAGTACTTC
17,TRBJ2-3,TRBV11-3,.,.,CASSLGDTYEGTDTQYF,TGTGCCAGCAGCTTAGGGGACACCTACGAGGGCACAGATACGCAGTATTTT
15,TRBJ1-1,TRBV21-1,.,.,CASSKRSISNTEAFF,TGTGCCAGCAGCAAACGGTCTATTTCGAACACTGAAGCTTTCTTT
14,TRBJ2-5,TRBV7-9,.,.,CASSLAQGKETQYF,TGTGCCAGCAGCTTAGCGCAAGGGAAGGAGACCCAGTACTTC
16,TRBJ1-6,TRBV5-4,.,.,CASSSQYLAGNSPLHF,TGTGCCAGCAGCTCCCAATACCTGGCGGGGAATTCACCCCTCCACTTT
13,TRBJ1-1,TRBV6-5,.,.,CASRTLQVPEAFF,TGTGCCAGCAGAACCTTACAGGTCCCTGAAGCTTTCTTT
13,TRBJ1-2,TRBV5-4,.,.,CASSSPVADGYTF,TGTGCCAGCAGCTCACCCGTCGCTGATGGCTACACCTTC
19,TRBJ2-3,TRBV13,.,.,CASSLRRDEHPLRGDTQYF,TGTGCCAGCAGCTTACGTCGGGACGAACACCCGCTCCGGGGAGATACGCAGTATTTT
13,TRBJ2-7,TRBV5-4,.,.,CASSFSSSYEQYF,TGTGCCAGCAGCTTCTCATCCTCCTACGAGCAGTACTTC
13,TRBJ1-2,TRBV7-9,.,TRBD1,CASSLTGVNGYTF,TGTGCCAGCAGCTTAACAGGGGTGAATGGCTACACCTTC
15,TRBJ2-5,TRBV15,.,.,CATGPNRRYQETQYF,TGTGCCACCGGGCCCAACCGAAGATACCAAGAGACCCAGTACTTC
14,TRBJ2-1,TRBV7-6,.,.,CASSLRNSYNEQFF,TGTGCCAGCAGCTTAAGGAACTCCTACAATGAGCAGTTCTTC
12,TRBJ1-2,TRBV6-5,.,.,CASSGRGHGYTF,TGTGCCAGCAGCGGCAGGGGACATGGCTACACCTTC
13,TRBJ1-4,TRBV11-2,.,.,CASSPQGREKLFF,TGTGCCAGCAGCCCCCAGGGCCGTGAAAAACTGTTTTTT
15,TRBJ1-1,TRBV19,.,.,CASSIGLRRNTEAFF,TGTGCCAGTAGTATAGGTCTCAGGCGAAACACTGAAGCTTTCTTT
16,TRBJ2-7,TRBV4-1,once,TRBD1,CASSQDRDSWDYEQYF,TGCGCCAGCAGCCAAGATCGGGACAGCTGGGACTACGAGCAGTACTTC
16,TRBJ1-2,TRBV6-5,.,TRBD1,CASSYSTGQGVEGYTF,TGTGCCAGCAGTTACTCGACGGGACAGGGGGTAGAGGGCTACACCTTC
14,TRBJ2-2,TRBV10-3,.,.,CATNRGGGTGELFF,TGTGCCACGAACAGGGGTGGAGGGACCGGGGAGCTGTTTTTT
17,TRBJ1-2,TRBV28,.,TRBD1,CASSLWVGQGGNYGYTF,TGTGCCAGCAGTTTATGGGTAGGACAGGGTGGTAACTATGGCTACACCTTC
15,TRBJ1-3,TRBV4-1,.,.,CASSPEPATGNTIYF,TGCGCCAGCAGCCCCGAGCCGGCAACCGGAAACACCATATATTTT
15,TRBJ1-2,TRBV7-2,.,.,CASSGGLRDGWGYTF,TGTGCCAGCAGCGGGGGACTCCGGGACGGCTGGGGCTACACCTTC
16,TRBJ2-7,TRBV28,.,TRBD1,CASRQRKGQFSYEQYF,TGTGCCAGCAGGCAAAGAAAGGGACAGTTCTCCTACGAGCAGTACTTC
16,TRBJ1-2,TRBV9,.,.,CASSVHPSGGNYGYTF,TGTGCCAGCAGCGTCCATCCTTCGGGGGGTAACTATGGCTACACCTTC